This T cell receptor beta chain was obtained from a study of CD8 T cells in Susac syndrome. Study as a whole: There were about six sequenced Susac syndrome patients with active disease and eight or nine in remission.

Reverse transcription used roughly 0.45 to 1 ug RNA and random hexamers. TCRdb called the immunoSEQ multiplex PCR reads again in MiXCR, with one record for every CDR3 protein. Of roughly 80,000 distinct CDR3 sequences in the sample, approximately 94% were seen once. The TCR sequence derives from a human donor with Susac syndrome. Sequenced: CD4+ T cells from PBMCs.

CDR3 loop: CASSLTGGAGEQFF. Here the CDR3 DNA reads TGTGCCAGCAGTTTGACTGGAGGGGCTGGGGAGCAGTTCTTC. The chain recombines TRBV12-3 or TRBV12-4 with TRBJ2-1; weak D call: TRBD2 (6 bases). This CDR3 has 14 amino acids. Trimming stripped 3 bases from V and 10 bases from J, with 16 bases between.